This entry lists 23 T cell receptor beta chains sequenced from one sample in a study of T cells in localized non-small cell lung cancer. The repertoire was sequenced with immunoSEQ multiplex PCR; TCRdb's copy has only in-frame clones and lacks some. This sample has about 59,000 clones, with 85% to 90% found just once. Here the sequenced sample was peripheral blood, taken before any cancer treatment. These receptors came from a man between 40 and 75 years old with stage I squamous cell lung carcinoma.

The chain joins TRBV30 to TRBJ2-7; weak D call: TRBD1 (5 bases). The CDR3 is 15 amino acids. The V gene's germline CDR1 is GTSNPN and CDR2 SVGIG (reference sequence). Trimming took 3 bases from V and 2 from J, leaving 17 bases between them. CDR3 in DNA: TGTGCCTGGAGCGACCCTAGACAGCCACCCTACGAGCAGTACTTC. It specifies CAWSDPRQPPYEQYF.

Turning to this clone: Other DNA variants within this sample encode the same CDR3. V usage is TRBV7-2 and J usage is TRBJ2-5; the D is unclear. This CDR3 region has 12 residues. Trimming left V 5 bases short and J 5 bases short, with 9 bases between. Per the germline V gene, CDR1 is SGHTA and CDR2 is FQGNSA. CDR3 sequence reads: CASSPSRETQYF. The CDR3 DNA follows: TGTGCCAGCAGCCCGTCTAGGGAGACCCAGTACTTC. Together with reference TRBV7-2 and TRBJ2-5, the CDR3 gives the full variable domain: GAGVSQSPSNKVTEKGKDVELRCDPISGHTALYWYRQSLGQGLEFLIYFQGNSAPDKSGLPSDRFSAERTGGSVSTLTIQRTQQEDSAVYLCASSPSRETQYFGPGTRLLVL.

This clone was recorded only once. This chain joins TRBV4-1 and TRBJ2-1, with 8 bases that match TRBD2. The CDR3 is made up of 14 amino acids. The germline V gene encodes CDR1 MGHRA and CDR2 YSYEKL. Trimming at V came to 2 bases and at J to 8 bases, leaving 5 bases not matched to a gene. This CDR3 reads CASSQKGLAHEQFF. CDR3 in DNA: TGCGCCAGCAGCCAAAAAGGACTAGCCCATGAGCAGTTCTTC.

The chain combines TRBV9 with TRBJ2-5, with D possibly being TRBD2 (5 bases). Germline-derived CDR1 and CDR2 are SGDLS and YYNGEE. Trimming shortened V by 2 bases and J by 2 bases, and 22 bases separated the two germline ends. This CDR3 is built from 18 residues. CDR3 in DNA: TGTGCCAGCAGCGTGCTGGGGAGCAGCCTTAGCCTACAAGAGACCCAGTACTTC. It encodes CASSVLGSSLSLQETQYF. Complete variable domain (other parts from reference TRBV9 and TRBJ2-5): DSGVTQTPKHLITATGQRVTLRCSPRSGDLSVYWYQQSLDQGLQFLIQYYNGEERAKGNILERFSAQQFPDLHSELNLSSLELGDSALYFCASSVLGSSLSLQETQYFGPGTRLLVL.

The chain links TRBV7-2 to TRBJ2-7; D remains unclear. Looked up from germline, CDR1 is SGHTA and CDR2 is FQGNSA. CDR3 length equals 19 residues. V was pared by 5 bases and J by 4 bases, with 30 bases between. The CDR3 DNA follows: TGTGCCAGCAGCCTCGACCTGACTCTCCGGCAGGCGGACCGTTACGAGCAGTACTTC. It encodes CASSLDLTLRQADRYEQYF. The whole variable domain, remainder taken from reference TRBV7-2 and TRBJ2-7, is GAGVSQSPSNKVTEKGKDVELRCDPISGHTALYWYRQSLGQGLEFLIYFQGNSAPDKSGLPSDRFSAERTGGSVSTLTIQRTQQEDSAVYLCASSLDLTLRQADRYEQYFGPGTRLTVT.

Only one count was recorded for this clone. This chain joins TRBV28 and TRBJ2-6; 10 bases map to TRBD1. CDR3 size: 17 residues. In germline, CDR1 is MDHEN, CDR2 SYDVKM. The V segment lost 6 bases and the J segment 4 bases; nucleotides outside the gene matches: 9. In DNA, the CDR3 is TGTGCCAGCAGCCCGGGACAGGGGTTTGGCGGGGCCAACGTCCTGACTTTC. Translated: CASSPGQGFGGANVLTF.

The chain has TRBV6-1 and TRBJ1-4; D possibly corresponds to TRBD1 (6 bases). V was clipped by 6 bases and J by 4 bases, with 12 bases between them. CDR1 and CDR2 (germline): MNHNS, SASEGT. The CDR3 extends over 14 amino acids. The CDR3 reads CASSWTEVNEKLFF. The DNA of the CDR3 is TGTGCCAGCAGCTGGACAGAGGTTAATGAAAAACTGTTTTTT.

The chain combines TRBV11-2 with TRBJ2-7; no clear D gene. This CDR3 contains 12 residues. Per the germline V gene, CDR1 is SGHAT and CDR2 is FQNNGV. The V end was cut by 1 base, the J end by 5 bases, with 6 bases between. The CDR3 loop is CASSLVADEQYF. In DNA form, the CDR3 reads TGTGCCAGCAGCTTAGTAGCAGACGAGCAGTACTTC.

The rearrangement joins TRBV7-8 to TRBJ2-5, with D perhaps TRBD1 or TRBD2 (5 bases each). The ends were cut back, 6 bases at V and 1 base at J, with 18 bases in the middle. The V gene's germline CDR1 is SGHVS and CDR2 FQNEAQ. The CDR3 is 16 amino acids. The CDR3 loop is CASRPALAGTQETQYF. The DNA for the CDR3 is TGTGCCAGCAGGCCCGCTTTAGCCGGGACCCAAGAGACCCAGTACTTC.

V usage is TRBV15 and J usage is TRBJ2-1; D possibly corresponds to TRBD2 (6 bases). In germline, CDR1 is LNHNV, CDR2 YYDKDF (reference sequence). CDR3 length equals 15 residues. Trimming pared 5 bases from V and 7 bases from J, leaving 18 bases between. This chain's CDR3 is CATSVLGGLGNEQFF. For the CDR3, the DNA is TGTGCCACCAGCGTACTCGGAGGGCTGGGGAATGAGCAGTTCTTC.

This sequence joins TRBV27 and TRBJ1-4; D might be TRBD1 (5 bases). Germline V gene sequence: CDR1 MNHEY, CDR2 SMNVEV (reference sequence). Trimming left V 5 bases short and J 6 bases short, with 19 bases between. This CDR3 has 16 amino acids. In nucleotides, the CDR3 is TGTGCCAGCAGTACTCAGGGACGGCAGCCTCATGAAAAACTGTTTTTT. Translation: CASSTQGRQPHEKLFF.

This sequence joins TRBV28 and TRBJ2-1, with unresolved D. The V end was cut by 6 bases, the J end by 4 bases, with 10 bases between. The CDR3 loop spans 13 amino acids. Germline V gene data show CDR1 as MDHEN and CDR2 as SYDVKM. For the CDR3, the DNA is TGTGCCAGCAGCCAGGCCGGGTACAATGAGCAGTTCTTC. It specifies CASSQAGYNEQFF. The variable domain in full, completed from reference TRBV28 and TRBJ2-1, reads DVKVTQSSRYLVKRTGEKVFLECVQDMDHENMFWYRQDPGLGLRLIYFSYDVKMKEKGDIPEGYSVSREKKERFSLILESASTNQTSMYLCASSQAGYNEQFFGPGTRLTVL.

This chain uses TRBV6-6 with TRBJ2-5; D is unclear. The CDR3 has 14 amino acids. Germline-derived CDR1 and CDR2 are MNHNY and SVGAGI (reference sequence). Trimming took off 2 bases at V and 1 base at J, with 8 bases between the two ends. CDR3 sequence: CASSYLTAQETQYF. DNA of the CDR3: TGTGCCAGCAGTTACCTTACGGCCCAAGAGACCCAGTACTTC.

V and J are TRBV9 and TRBJ2-3, with D maybe TRBD2 (6 bases). Germline lookup yields CDR1 SGDLS and CDR2 YYNGEE. Trimming took off 0 bases at V and 5 bases at J, with 13 bases between the two ends. CDR3 length: 15 amino acids. CDR3 bases: TGTGCCAGCAGCGTAGGAGGAGGGCCGGTAGATACGCAGTATTTT. It translates to CASSVGGGPVDTQYF.

This clone was picked up one time. The V call is TRBV4-3, the J call TRBJ1-4; TRBD1 is a possible D gene (6 bases). V was clipped by 7 bases and J by 1 base, with 10 bases between them. The CDR3 is made up of 14 amino acids. CDR1 and CDR2 (germline): LGHNA, YSLEER. CDR3 sequence: CASTSGVTNEKLFF. The CDR3 DNA sequence: TGCGCCAGCACCTCAGGGGTAACTAATGAAAAACTGTTTTTT.

The chain links TRBV19 to TRBJ2-1; weak D call: TRBD2 (6 bases). This CDR3 contains 14 residues. Deletions cut 3 bases from V and 9 bases from J, with 15 bases between. Germline lookup yields CDR1 LNHDA and CDR2 SQIVND (reference sequence). The CDR3 loop reads CASSMDWDSGEQFF. CDR3 nucleotide sequence: TGTGCCAGTAGTATGGACTGGGACTCCGGTGAGCAGTTCTTC.

This chain links TRBV10-1 with TRBJ2-3; D might be TRBD1 (5 bases). Trimming pared 2 bases from V and 4 bases from J, leaving 10 bases between. Germline lookup yields CDR1 WNHNN and CDR2 SYGVQD (reference sequence). There are 14 residues in the CDR3. CDR3 protein: CASSEISGSDTQYF. CDR3 nucleotide sequence: TGCGCCAGCAGTGAGATTTCAGGGTCAGATACGCAGTATTTT.

In its sample, this clone was seen once. The V and J genes are TRBV7-8 and TRBJ1-1, with D tentatively TRBD1 (5 bases). This CDR3 spans 14 amino acids. V was clipped by 3 bases and J by 1 base, with 9 bases between them. Germline V CDR1 and CDR2: SGHVS, FQNEAQ. The CDR3 here is CASSFSQGNTEAFF. As DNA, the CDR3 is TGTGCCAGCAGCTTTTCTCAGGGGAACACTGAAGCTTTCTTT.

This clone was seen a handful of times. CDR3: CASSLSTGRSYEQYF. As DNA, the CDR3 is TGCGCCAGCAGTTTATCGACAGGGCGATCCTACGAGCAGTACTTC. The genes are TRBV5-1 and TRBJ2-7, with 7 bases lining up with TRBD1. The V gene's germline CDR1 is SGHRS and CDR2 YFSETQ. The CDR3 runs 15 residues. Trimming cost V 5 bases and J 1 base; bases outside gene matches: 9.

The rearrangement uses TRBV18 and TRBJ2-3, with 7 bases aligning to TRBD2. V lost 3 bases to trimming and J lost 4 bases; unmatched junction nucleotides: 4. This CDR3 spans 14 amino acids. Germline-derived CDR1 and CDR2 are KGHSH and LQKENI. The CDR3 loop is CASSPMAGADTQYF. DNA for the CDR3: TGTGCCAGCTCACCGATGGCGGGAGCAGATACGCAGTATTTT.

This clone was detected once. The chain carries TRBV6-1 and TRBJ2-7, with D unresolved. Germline V gives CDR1 MNHNS, CDR2 SASEGT. The V gene lost 4 bases and the J gene lost 5 bases, with 15 bases spanning the gap. There are 14 residues in the CDR3. As DNA, the CDR3 is TGTGCCAGCAGTGCCAAGGCGGTTTGGGACGAGCAGTACTTC. Translated, it gives CASSAKAVWDEQYF.

J is TRBJ1-1 and V is TRBV7-3; D uncertain. V lost 0 bases and J lost 2, with 7 bases in between. CDR3 size: 14 residues. CDR1 is SGHTA and CDR2 is FQGTGA in the germline V gene. The CDR3 region has the DNA TGTGCCAGCAGCTTAACCGGACCCAACACTGAAGCTTTCTTT. Its protein is CASSLTGPNTEAFF.

The J gene is TRBJ1-5, the V gene TRBV28; TRBD1 matches 8 bases. CDR3 length equals 15 residues. V shed 5 bases and J 7 bases; nucleotides not matched to a gene: 10. Germline V CDR1 and CDR2: MDHEN, SYDVKM. In nucleotides, the CDR3 is TGTGCCAGCAGTAGTTTAGGACAGGGCGGACAGCCCCAGCATTTT. Translation gives CASSSLGQGGQPQHF.